This T cell receptor beta chain was obtained from a study of T cells in Graves' hyperthyroidism and ophthalmopathy. Study as a whole: Staff took peripheral blood when the initial diagnosis was made, before any treatment began. Study outcomes and limitations: Separating ophthalmopathy from stable hyperthyroidism was achieved by a 13 V-J model.

The length of the CDR3 is 13 residues. Germline values: CDR1 LGHDT, CDR2 YNNKEL (reference sequence). The V end was cut by 6 bases, the J end by 4 bases, with 9 bases between. This clonotype was observed at least ten times. Its antigen is undetermined. TCR beta CDR3 regions were amplified from RNA transcripts. First-round RT-PCR with HTBI primers amplified the TCR CDR3 region. A single record per CDR3 protein comes from TCRdb applying MiXCR to the multiplex PCR reads. This sample carries approximately 400,000 distinct CDR3 sequences, over 11% of them seen once, and the ten largest clones take 25% to 30%. Clinical symptoms, serum thyroxine, TRAb, thyroid ultrasound and orbital computed tomography established diagnosis.

Specimen: blood. The sequence was collected from a middle-aged man with Graves' ophthalmopathy. V usage is TRBV3-1 and J usage is TRBJ2-2; D is unclear. The CDR3 spells CASRRQVTGELFF. CDR3 nucleotide sequence: TGTGCCAGCAGACGTCAGGTCACCGGGGAGCTGTTTTTT.